This record concerns one T cell receptor beta chain sequence. The antigen remains unidentified. This sample was included in a study of shared clonotypes between healthy human individuals. Study-wide findings and caveats: Blood was the sole source, and tissue repertoires probably differ.

Trimming removed 3 bases from V and 8 bases from J, with 9 bases in between. The CDR3 totals 11 residues. Germline values: CDR1 DFQATT, CDR2 SNEGSKA (reference sequence). CD45RO+ cells were combined with CCR7-negative CD45RA+ TemRA cells to form CD8 memory. Profiling relied on immunoSEQ multiplex PCR, and the TCRdb table lists in-frame clones only, not all of them. The data show a few hundred thousand clones, with just over 95% seen just once and more than 0.3% held by the top ten. The sequenced material came from memory CD8+ T cells sorted from blood. The subset here: CD45RO+ cells pooled with CCR7-negative TemRA cells. This clonotype originated in a man aged 25 to 40 in good health. This sequence joins TRBV20-1 and TRBJ2-3, with D possibly being TRBD1 or TRBD2 (5 bases each). The CDR3 region is CSARTGPTQYF. DNA of the CDR3: TGCAGTGCTAGGACGGGGCCTACGCAGTATTTT.